A selection of T cell receptor beta chains follows, all from one sample in a study of cytomegalovirus exposure and HLA in healthy donors. Sequenced by immunoSEQ multiplex PCR; TCRdb stores in-frame clones only, minus some. The sample yields some 150,000 clones, roughly 80% seen once. The specimen was PBMCs. The source is a female donor in good health and CMV-seronegative. Both conserved end residues are part of each CDR3. The order of the fields is V gene, clone size, J gene, D gene, CDR3 DNA, CDR3 protein. D genes are given only for firm matches. Clone size is given for some rows only: seen once, a few or many times, or a class if the clone is expanded.

TRBV28,once,TRBJ1-5,.,TGTGCCAGCAGTCCCGCAGGGAATCAGCCCCAGCATTTT,CASSPAGNQPQHF
TRBV7-7,few,TRBJ2-3,.,TGTGCCAGCAGCAAGACAGACACAGATACGCAGTATTTT,CASSKTDTDTQYF
TRBV7-3,.,TRBJ2-1,.,TGTGCCAGCAGCTTTCTAGCGCGAGGGGAATACAATGAGCAGTTCTTC,CASSFLARGEYNEQFF
TRBV11-3,.,TRBJ1-2,.,TGTGCCAGCAGCTTAGAGGCGGGGGAGGCAGTAACCTTC,CASSLEAGEAVTF
TRBV28,.,TRBJ2-7,TRBD1,TGTGCCAGCAGTCTCATGGGGGACAGGGTCTCCTACGAGCAGTACTTC,CASSLMGDRVSYEQYF
TRBV7-9,.,TRBJ1-2,.,TGTGCCAGCAGCTTAGCAGGGGTCTATGGCTACACCTTC,CASSLAGVYGYTF
TRBV7-3,.,TRBJ2-2,.,TGTGCCAGCAGCCCTATACAGGGAAACACCGGGGAGCTGTTTTTT,CASSPIQGNTGELFF
TRBV19,.,TRBJ1-1,TRBD1,TGTGCCAGTAGTCCGGACAGGGCGAACACTGAAGCTTTCTTT,CASSPDRANTEAFF
TRBV28,.,TRBJ1-2,.,TGTGCCAGCAGTGCCACGACAGGAGACCCCTATGGCTACACCTTC,CASSATTGDPYGYTF
TRBV6-5,few,TRBJ2-7,.,TGTGCCAGCAGTTACTCAGGTGGAGCACACTACGAGCAGTACTTC,CASSYSGGAHYEQYF
TRBV7-9,few,TRBJ2-2,.,TGTGCCAGCAGACCCAGGGAATCCACCGGGGAGCTGTTTTTT,CASRPRESTGELFF
TRBV5-6,.,TRBJ2-1,TRBD2,TGTGCCAGCAGCCAAGGACTAGCGGCGACGAGCTCCTACAATGAGCAGTTCTTC,CASSQGLAATSSYNEQFF
TRBV9,.,TRBJ2-3,.,TGTGCCAGCAGCGGCTCCGGGGATACGCAGTATTTT,CASSGSGDTQYF
TRBV5-1,once,TRBJ2-5,.,TGCGCCAGCAGCGCCGACAATCAAGAGACCCAGTACTTC,CASSADNQETQYF
TRBV7-6,once,TRBJ2-3,TRBD2,TGTGCCAGCAGGCTAGCGGGGGCGGCTGGAGATACGCAGTATTTT,CASRLAGAAGDTQYF
TRBV30,once,TRBJ2-2,.,TGTGCCTGGGGCCCAGAAACCGGGGAGCTGTTTTTT,CAWGPETGELFF
TRBV28,.,TRBJ2-7,.,TGTGCCAGCAGTACCGCGGGGGCGGCTAACTACGAGCAGTACTTC,CASSTAGAANYEQYF
TRBV27,.,TRBJ2-1,TRBD2,TGTGCCAGCAGTCCCAGGACTAGCGGGGCCTTAAGGGAGCAGTTCTTC,CASSPRTSGALREQFF
TRBV18,.,TRBJ2-3,TRBD1,TGTGCCAGCTCACCACCGTGGGACAGGGAAGGGGATACGCAGTATTTT,CASSPPWDREGDTQYF
TRBV11-2,.,TRBJ1-3,TRBD1,TGTGCCAGCAGCTTACAAGGGGGCAATCCTGGAAACACCATATATTTT,CASSLQGGNPGNTIYF
TRBV10-1,.,TRBJ2-2,.,TGCGCCAGCAGTGAGTTGTCAGGACTCCCAAAGGCCCGGGGAGCTGTTTTT,CASSELSGLPKARGAVF
TRBV9,.,TRBJ1-1,TRBD1,TGTGCCAGCAGCGTGGGGACAGCTGAAGCTTTCTTT,CASSVGTAEAFF
TRBV7-8,.,TRBJ2-7,.,TGTGCCAGCAGCAAACCCCCAGGGGAGTTGATCTACGAGCAGTACTTC,CASSKPPGELIYEQYF
TRBV11-2,few,TRBJ1-1,.,TGTGCCAGCAGCTTACCGCAGGCATCCGAAGCTTTCTTT,CASSLPQASEAFF
TRBV7-9,few,TRBJ1-4,TRBD1,TGTGCCAGCAGCTCCCGGACAGGCATTAATGAAAAACTGTTTTTT,CASSSRTGINEKLFF
TRBV28,.,TRBJ1-3,TRBD1,TGTGCCAGCAGTGTACAGGGGTCGGCTGGAAACACCATATATTTT,CASSVQGSAGNTIYF
TRBV11-2,few,TRBJ2-7,.,TGTGCCAGCAGCTTAGATCAACGCAGGGACGAGCAGTACTTC,CASSLDQRRDEQYF
TRBV5-1,.,TRBJ2-5,.,TGCGCCAGCAGCTTGGACAGGTGGGAGACCCAGTACTTC,CASSLDRWETQYF
TRBV9,once,TRBJ1-3,.,TGTGCCAGCAGCCCATCAGGCGGGGGCACCATATATTTT,CASSPSGGGTIYF
TRBV5-4,.,TRBJ2-1,.,TGTGCCAGCAGCTCTACGCAGGGATACAATGAGCAGTTCTTC,CASSSTQGYNEQFF
TRBV7-6,few,TRBJ1-1,.,TGTGCCAGCAGCTTGGGCCAGGGGAACACTGAAGCTTTCTTT,CASSLGQGNTEAFF
TRBV27,.,TRBJ1-1,TRBD1,TGTGCCAGCAGTTTAAGATTCGGGACAGGGGGATTGAACACTGAAGCTTTCTTT,CASSLRFGTGGLNTEAFF
TRBV11-1,.,TRBJ2-7,.,TGTGCCAGCAGCCGAGACTCACCCTACGAGCAGTACTTC,CASSRDSPYEQYF
TRBV9,.,TRBJ1-6,TRBD1,TGTGCCAGCAGCGGGGGGACAGGGGATTCACCCCTCCACTTT,CASSGGTGDSPLHF
TRBV6-6,.,TRBJ1-1,TRBD1,TGTGCCAGCAGGCGACAGGGTGACACTGAAGCTTTCTTT,CASRRQGDTEAFF
TRBV11-3,few,TRBJ2-3,TRBD2,TGTGCCAGCAGCCCCAGGGGACTAGCGGGAGAAAACCCAGATACGCAGTATTTT,CASSPRGLAGENPDTQYF
TRBV12-5,.,TRBJ1-1,TRBD1,TGTGCTAGTGGTCTCCGGACAGGGGGCCCCGCTCTGAACACTGAAGCTTTCTTT,CASGLRTGGPALNTEAFF
TRBV2,.,TRBJ2-2,TRBD2,TGTGCCAGCAGAGGGGCGGGAGGGCGATCGAACACCGGGGAGCTGTTTTTT,CASRGAGGRSNTGELFF
TRBV7-9,.,TRBJ2-1,TRBD2,TGTGCCAGCAGCTCAGCGGGAGGCGAGCAGTTCTTC,CASSSAGGEQFF
TRBV2,once,TRBJ1-2,TRBD1,TGTGCCAGCAGAGCGGACAGGGCTTCTAACTATGGCTACACCTTC,CASRADRASNYGYTF
TRBV28,.,TRBJ2-3,TRBD2,TGTGCCAGCAGGCCACTGTTTGGGACTAGCGGGATGACAGATACGCAGTATTTT,CASRPLFGTSGMTDTQYF
TRBV5-1,.,TRBJ1-1,.,TGCGCCAGCAGCTATACACGGGGGAAGAACACTGAAGCTTTCTTT,CASSYTRGKNTEAFF
TRBV18,.,TRBJ1-1,TRBD1,TGTGCCAGCTCACCAGTACGAGCAGGGGGCCAGGGCACTGAAGCTTTCTTT,CASSPVRAGGQGTEAFF
TRBV29-1,few,TRBJ1-1,TRBD1,TGCAGCGTGGCCCTAGGACAGGGGTACACTGAAGCTTTCTTT,CSVALGQGYTEAFF
TRBV29-1,.,TRBJ2-7,.,TGCAGCGTAGGGAGCGTTTCCTACGAGCAGTACTTC,CSVGSVSYEQYF
TRBV5-1,.,TRBJ1-2,TRBD1,TGCGCCAGCAGCTTAGAGGGACAGGGGGATGGCTACACCTTC,CASSLEGQGDGYTF
TRBV25-1,.,TRBJ2-7,TRBD1,TGTGCCAGCAGTGAACCTGGGGGGACAGGCTCCTACGAGCAGTACTTC,CASSEPGGTGSYEQYF
TRBV4-2,many,TRBJ2-7,TRBD1,TGTGCCAGCAGCCAAGAAGGGGACAGCTCCTACGAGCAGTACTTC,CASSQEGDSSYEQYF
TRBV7-9,.,TRBJ2-1,TRBD1,TGTTCCAGCAGCTCAGAAGGACAGGGCCCCTACAATGAGCAGTTCTTC,CSSSSEGQGPYNEQFF
TRBV10-3,once,TRBJ2-7,TRBD2,TGTGCCATCAGTGAGGTAAAACTAGCGGGAGCCCCTCCGACTACGGGGGAGCAGTACTTC,CAISEVKLAGAPPTTGEQYF
TRBV4-1,once,TRBJ2-7,TRBD2,TGCGCCAGCAGCCATGGGGGGGTTTCCTACGAGCAGTACTTC,CASSHGGVSYEQYF
TRBV11-3,few,TRBJ2-7,.,TGTGCCAGCAGCTTGGGACACCTATCCTACGAGCAGTACTTC,CASSLGHLSYEQYF
TRBV9,.,TRBJ1-1,TRBD1,TGTGCCAGCAGCGTTGGGACAGGGTATATAACGACTGAAGCTTTCTTT,CASSVGTGYITTEAFF
TRBV11-3,.,TRBJ1-2,.,TGTGCCAGCAGCCGGGACCTCCTGGGGGGTGGCTACACCTTC,CASSRDLLGGGYTF
TRBV6-6,.,TRBJ2-7,.,TGTGCCAGCAACCACAGGGCCCAGATGCCCGAGCAGTACTTC,CASNHRAQMPEQYF